This entry lists 10 T cell receptor beta chains sequenced from one sample in a study. TCRdb re-analysed the RT-PCR reads in MiXCR, keeping a single row per CDR3 protein. The sample contains about 680,000 distinct CDR3 sequences, 11% to 15% of which appear only once. Specimen: memory CD4+ T cells from blood. The receptors stem from a female donor in good health, serving as a healthy control.

This clonotype was seen only a few times. The rearrangement uses TRBV24-1 and TRBJ1-2; D possibly corresponds to TRBD1 (6 bases). Per germline, CDR1 KGHDR and CDR2 SFDVKD. Trimming stripped 0 bases from V and 3 bases from J, with 7 bases between. The CDR3 length is 14 residues. CDR3 nucleotides: TGTGCCACCAGTGATTTGAACAGGGACTATGGCTACACCTTC. It specifies CATSDLNRDYGYTF.

This clonotype was observed a few times. The chain employs TRBV24-1 and TRBJ2-1, with 13 positions matching TRBD2. Trimming removed 4 bases from V and 6 bases from J; junction bases left unmatched: 5. Germline CDR1 and CDR2: KGHDR and SFDVKD. The CDR3 has 16 residues. The CDR3 DNA sequence: TGTGCCACCAGTGACACTAGCGGGAGGGCCCTCAATGAGCAGTTCTTC. It specifies CATSDTSGRALNEQFF.

CDR3 residues: CSAESGRDNGELFF. The CDR3 DNA sequence: TGCAGTGCCGAGAGCGGGAGGGACAACGGGGAGCTGTTTTTT. The chain has TRBV20-1 and TRBJ2-2; TRBD2 agrees at 10 bases. This CDR3 contains 14 residues. Germline CDR1 is DFQATT and CDR2 is SNEGSKA (reference sequence). The V gene end was trimmed by 6 bases and the J gene end by 7 bases; junction bases not matched to a gene: 8.

The chain joins TRBV11-2 to TRBJ1-1; D is ambiguous. Trimming cost V 3 bases and J 5 bases, with 16 bases left between them. The CDR3 sequence is 15 residues long. Germline CDR1 reads SGHAT; CDR2 reads FQNNGV. CDR3 in amino acids: CASSFIYPAGTEAFF. The DNA of the CDR3 is TGTGCCAGCAGCTTCATTTACCCAGCCGGGACTGAAGCTTTCTTT. The full variable domain, with the rest looked up from reference TRBV11-2 and TRBJ1-1, is EAGVAQSPRYKIIEKRQSVAFWCNPISGHATLYWYQQILGQGPKLLIQFQNNGVVDDSQLPKDRFSAERLKGVDSTLKIQPAKLEDSAVYLCASSFIYPAGTEAFFGQGTRLTVV.

The V call is TRBV27, the J call TRBJ2-7, with 9 positions matching TRBD1. The ends lost 7 bases at V and 1 base at J; junction bases unmatched: 5. CDR1 MNHEY and CDR2 SMNVEV come from the germline V gene (reference sequence). The CDR3 runs to 14 residues. DNA for the CDR3: TGTGCCAGCAAGGGGACAGGGACATCCTACGAGCAGTACTTC. It is translated as CASKGTGTSYEQYF.

The chain carries TRBV10-3 and TRBJ2-2; 10 bases agree with TRBD1. The germline V gene has CDR1 ENHRY and CDR2 SYGVKD. V lost 6 bases to trimming and J lost 6 bases; unmatched junction nucleotides: 7. The CDR3 is 15 amino acids. The CDR3 loop reads CAIRPGQGIAGELFF. Here the CDR3 DNA reads TGTGCCATCAGACCGGGACAGGGGATAGCCGGGGAGCTGTTTTTT.

The V call is TRBV24-1, the J call TRBJ2-3; 14 bases align to TRBD2. The CDR3 runs to 18 residues. V shed 4 bases and J 4 bases; nucleotides not matched to a gene: 9. Germline-derived CDR1 and CDR2 are KGHDR and SFDVKD. CDR3 residues: CATSDGGTSGRVADTQYF. CDR3 nucleotide sequence: TGTGCCACCAGTGACGGAGGGACTAGCGGGAGAGTTGCAGATACGCAGTATTTT.

The gene calls are TRBV5-1 and TRBJ1-4; D is unresolved. Germline V gene sequence: CDR1 SGHRS, CDR2 YFSETQ. Between the trimmed V and J ends, which lost 0 bases and 8 bases, there was a span of 11 bases. The CDR3 is made up of 14 amino acids. The CDR3 spells CASSLDSTDEKLFF. In nucleotides, the CDR3 is TGCGCCAGCAGCTTGGATTCTACGGACGAAAAACTGTTTTTT. Combining the CDR3 with reference TRBV5-1 and TRBJ1-4 gives the whole variable domain KAGVTQTPRYLIKTRGQQVTLSCSPISGHRSVSWYQQTPGQGLQFLFEYFSETQRNKGNFPGRFSGRQFSNSRSEMNVSTLELGDSALYLCASSLDSTDEKLFFGSGTQLSVL.

The V gene is TRBV7-2, the J gene TRBJ2-1; 10 bases match TRBD1. V lost 5 bases, J lost 7 bases, and 11 bases stayed unmatched. The CDR3 totals 16 residues. The germline V gene has CDR1 SGHTA and CDR2 FQGNSA. CDR3 coding DNA: TGTGCCAGCAGCCCGCGGGGGACAGGGGACGGGAATGAGCAGTTCTTC. This codes for CASSPRGTGDGNEQFF. Based on the CDR3 plus reference TRBV7-2 and TRBJ2-1, the full variable domain is GAGVSQSPSNKVTEKGKDVELRCDPISGHTALYWYRQSLGQGLEFLIYFQGNSAPDKSGLPSDRFSAERTGGSVSTLTIQRTQQEDSAVYLCASSPRGTGDGNEQFFGPGTRLTVL.

This clonotype was seen at least ten times. The chain recombines TRBV7-2 with TRBJ2-2; D remains unclear. The CDR3 sequence is 12 residues long. Germline V gene data show CDR1 as SGHTA and CDR2 as FQGNSA. Trimming stripped 5 bases from V and 4 bases from J, with 5 bases between. The DNA for the CDR3 is TGTGCCAGCAGCCAAAGCACCGGGGAGCTGTTTTTT. Protein product: CASSQSTGELFF. Filled out from reference TRBV7-2 and TRBJ2-2, the complete variable domain reads GAGVSQSPSNKVTEKGKDVELRCDPISGHTALYWYRQSLGQGLEFLIYFQGNSAPDKSGLPSDRFSAERTGGSVSTLTIQRTQQEDSAVYLCASSQSTGELFFGEGSRLTVL.